This T cell receptor (beta chain) was profiled in a study of blood T cell repertoires in COVID-19. Sequencing was performed with immunoSEQ multiplex PCR; in TCRdb, only in-frame clones are kept and a portion is missing. The repertoire holds roughly 290,000 clones, with approximately 83% as singletons. The CDR3 is 18 amino acids. J lost 0 bases, V lost 2 bases, and 10 bases had no gene match. The germline gives CDR1 SGDLS, CDR2 YYNGEE. The sample taken for sequencing was peripheral blood. This sequence was found in a woman aged 25 to 39 who had recovered from COVID-19. The V call is TRBV9, the J call TRBJ1-5; 8 nucleotides agree with TRBD1. For the CDR3, the DNA is TGTGCCAGCAGCGTCACCGGGACAGGCGGATATAGCAATCAGCCCCAGCATTTT. Amino acid sequence: CASSVTGTGGYSNQPQHF.